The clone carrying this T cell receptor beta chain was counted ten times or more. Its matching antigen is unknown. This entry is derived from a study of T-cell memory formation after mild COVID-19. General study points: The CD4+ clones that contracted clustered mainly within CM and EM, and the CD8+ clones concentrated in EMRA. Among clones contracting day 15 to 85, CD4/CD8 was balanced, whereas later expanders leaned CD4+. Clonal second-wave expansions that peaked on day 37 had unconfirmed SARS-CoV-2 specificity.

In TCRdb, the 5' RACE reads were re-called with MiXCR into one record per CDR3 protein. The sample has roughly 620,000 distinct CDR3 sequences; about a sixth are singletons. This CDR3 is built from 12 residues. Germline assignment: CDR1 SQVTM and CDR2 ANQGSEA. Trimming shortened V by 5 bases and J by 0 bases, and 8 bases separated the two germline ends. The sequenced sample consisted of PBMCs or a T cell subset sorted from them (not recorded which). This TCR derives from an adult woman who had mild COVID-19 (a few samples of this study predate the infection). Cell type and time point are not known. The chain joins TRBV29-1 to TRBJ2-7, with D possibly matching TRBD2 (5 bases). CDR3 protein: CSVSGNSYEQYF. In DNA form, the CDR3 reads TGCAGCGTTTCCGGGAACTCCTACGAGCAGTACTTC.